The present T cell receptor beta chain was sequenced within a study of T cells in Graves' hyperthyroidism and ophthalmopathy. The study, taken as a whole, reports: In simple terms, a model built on 13 V-J features told ophthalmopathy apart from stable hyperthyroidism.

This clonotype was observed many times. The target antigen is unknown. The V and J ends lost 0 bases and 0 bases respectively, with 15 bases between them. This CDR3 has 18 amino acids. Germline V gene lookup returns CDR1 MGHRA and CDR2 YSYEKL. A Clinical Activity Score of at least 3, a NOSPECS grade of at least 4 and a duration under 3 months were recorded in the ophthalmopathy patients. RNA transcripts were the template for amplifying TCR beta CDR3 regions. HTBI primers drove first-round RT-PCR of the TCR CDR3. In TCRdb, the multiplex PCR reads were re-called with MiXCR into one record per CDR3 protein. The table has 250,000 to 350,000 distinct CDR3 sequences, around 15% seen once.

Material for sequencing was blood. The sequence was collected from an older woman with Graves' ophthalmopathy. V gene TRBV4-1 combines with J gene TRBJ2-1, with D unclear. The CDR3 nucleotides read TGCGCCAGCAGCCAAGATAGATTCCCTCCCAGCTCCTACAATGAGCAGTTCTTC. Translation: CASSQDRFPPSSYNEQFF.